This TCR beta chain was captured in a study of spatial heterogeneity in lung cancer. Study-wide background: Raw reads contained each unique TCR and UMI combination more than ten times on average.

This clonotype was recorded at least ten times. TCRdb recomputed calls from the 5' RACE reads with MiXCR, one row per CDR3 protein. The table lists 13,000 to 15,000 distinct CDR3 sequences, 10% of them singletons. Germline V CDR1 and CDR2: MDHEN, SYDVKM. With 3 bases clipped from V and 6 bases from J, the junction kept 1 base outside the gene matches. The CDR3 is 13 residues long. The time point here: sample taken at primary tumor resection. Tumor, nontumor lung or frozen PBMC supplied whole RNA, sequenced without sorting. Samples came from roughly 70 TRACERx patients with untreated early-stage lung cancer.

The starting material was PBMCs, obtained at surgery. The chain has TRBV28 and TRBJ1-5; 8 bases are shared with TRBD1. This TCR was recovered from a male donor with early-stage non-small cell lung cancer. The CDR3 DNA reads TGTGCCAGCAGTTTCAGGGGGCGTCAGCCCCAGCATTTT. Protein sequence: CASSFRGRQPQHF.